Following are 25 T cell receptor beta chains from one sample sequenced in a study of technical replicates of blood from a few donors (dated by TCRdb to 2016 to 2017). Library generation was performed with the immunoSEQ multiplex PCR assay. Here the immuneACCESS table is served through TCRdb, limited to in-frame sequences with V and J called. Missing clones are a known gap in these copies; in checked studies unresolved V genes cover under half, and the rest lacks a known reason. The sample includes about 100,000 clones, with approximately 96% observed a single time. The top ten clonotypes cover around 0.22% of the sample. Material for sequencing was T cells isolated from PBMCs. These receptors were collected from a human donor in good health.

The rearrangement joins TRBV20-1 to TRBJ2-3; D gene ambiguous. Germline CDR1 reads DFQATT; CDR2 reads SNEGSKA (reference sequence). Trimming took 3 bases from V and 4 from J, leaving 5 bases between them. The CDR3 runs to 11 residues. CDR3 DNA sequence: TGCAGTGCTAGCGTCCCAGATACGCAGTATTTT. Its translation: CSASVPDTQYF.

The genes are TRBV6-5 and TRBJ1-5, with 12 bases that match TRBD1. The CDR3 loop spans 15 amino acids. CDR1 is MNHEY, CDR2 SVGAGI, per germline. With V trimmed by 5 bases and J by 7 bases, 6 bases remained unmatched. CDR3 nucleotides: TGTGCCAGCAGTCCGGGACAGGGGGCACGGCAGCCCCAGCATTTT. Its translation is CASSPGQGARQPQHF.

The chain uses TRBV30 and TRBJ2-3, with 14 nucleotides matching TRBD2. Germline loops: CDR1 GTSNPN, CDR2 SVGIG (reference sequence). The junction had 9 bases not matched to a gene; V was cut back by 4 bases and J by 9 bases. The CDR3 has 15 residues. CDR3 DNA: TGTGCCTGGACCCTGGGACTAGCGGGGGAGAGAACGCAGTATTTT. Translation gives CAWTLGLAGERTQYF. Full variable domain (outside the CDR3, taken from reference TRBV30 and TRBJ2-3): SQTIHQWPATLVQPVGSPLSLECTVEGTSNPNLYWYRQAAGRGLQLLFYSVGIGQISSEVPQNLSASRPQDRQFILSSKKLLLSDSGFYLCAWTLGLAGERTQYFGPGTRLTVL.

The chain is built from TRBV14 and TRBJ2-1; TRBD2 might be the D (5 bases). CDR1 SGHDN and CDR2 FVKESK come from the germline V gene. With 2 bases removed from V and 2 bases from J, the gap between germline ends came to 13 bases. This CDR3 is built from 16 residues. The DNA of the CDR3 is TGTGCCAGCAGCCAACTTACTAGTGTACCCTACAATGAGCAGTTCTTC. Residues: CASSQLTSVPYNEQFF.

The chain links TRBV6-1 to TRBJ2-2; D is possibly TRBD2 (5 bases). Germline V gene data show CDR1 as MNHNS and CDR2 as SASEGT. CDR3 length: 11 amino acids. The germline V and J ends were trimmed by 8 bases and 8 bases, with 9 bases remaining between them. CDR3 sequence: CASREWGELFF. In DNA form, the CDR3 reads TGTGCCAGCCGGGAATGGGGGGAGCTGTTTTTT.

V gene TRBV6-5 combines with J gene TRBJ2-7; TRBD2 aligns across 11 bases. Germline lookup yields CDR1 MNHEY and CDR2 SVGAGI. The CDR3 has 15 residues. V gave up 0 bases and J gave up 4 bases; unmatched junction bases: 2. The CDR3 DNA reads as TGTGCCAGCAGTTACTCTGGGACTAGCGGTTACGAGCAGTACTTC. Amino acids: CASSYSGTSGYEQYF.

The J gene is TRBJ1-2, the V gene TRBV11-3; unclear D gene. Germline V gives CDR1 SGHNT, CDR2 YENEEA. Trimming removed 6 bases from V and 2 bases from J, with 13 bases in between. CDR3 length: 14 amino acids. The DNA of the CDR3 is TGTGCCAGCAGTTACGGGAGGCAGAACTATGGCTACACCTTC. The encoded protein is CASSYGRQNYGYTF.

CDR3 residues: CASSGGLNQPQHF. CDR3 nucleotides: TGTGCCAGCAGTGGCGGGCTCAATCAGCCCCAGCATTTT. The rearrangement links TRBV27 to TRBJ1-5; no firm D call. This CDR3 is 13 amino acids long. The V end lost 5 bases, the J end lost 3 bases, and 8 bases lay between the germline ends. Germline V lookup: CDR1 MNHEY, CDR2 SMNVEV (reference sequence).

The chain has TRBV28 and TRBJ2-6; 7 bases are shared with TRBD1. In germline, CDR1 is MDHEN, CDR2 SYDVKM. Trimming took 5 bases from V and 2 from J; bases not matched to a gene: 9. The CDR3 spans 17 residues. CDR3 sequence reads: CASSPRQGQAGANVLTF. CDR3 in DNA: TGTGCCAGCAGTCCGCGACAGGGCCAGGCTGGGGCCAACGTCCTGACTTTC.

The J gene is TRBJ1-1, the V gene TRBV11-2, with D possibly matching TRBD1 (5 bases). Germline CDR1 and CDR2: SGHAT and FQNNGV. The CDR3 contains 15 residues. The V end was cut by 2 bases, the J end by 1 base, with 11 bases between. The CDR3 nucleotides are TGTGCCAGCAGCTTACAAGCAGGGCGGAACACTGAAGCTTTCTTT. The encoded protein is CASSLQAGRNTEAFF.

The chain recombines TRBV11-3 with TRBJ2-7, with D possibly matching TRBD2 (6 bases). V was cut by 1 base and J by 3 bases, with 16 bases left in between. Germline CDR1 is SGHNT and CDR2 is YENEEA. This CDR3 has 16 amino acids. CDR3 residues: CASSLVHRSGVYEQYF. As DNA, the CDR3 is TGTGCCAGCAGCTTAGTTCATCGTAGCGGAGTCTACGAGCAGTACTTC.

The chain has TRBV7-9 and TRBJ2-1; D might be TRBD1 (7 bases). V was clipped by 1 base and J by 7 bases, with 14 bases between them. This CDR3 region has 15 residues. Germline CDR1 SEHNR, CDR2 FQNEAQ (reference sequence). The CDR3: CASSLVGRGENEQFF. The CDR3 DNA reads as TGTGCCAGCAGCTTAGTGGGCAGGGGGGAAAATGAGCAGTTCTTC.

V is TRBV7-8 and J is TRBJ1-2; maybe TRBD1 (5 bases). Per germline, CDR1 SGHVS and CDR2 FQNEAQ. V was cut by 5 bases and J by 4 bases, with 14 bases left in between. The CDR3 extends over 14 amino acids. CDR3 amino acids: CASSEIQGGYGYTF. The CDR3 region has the DNA TGTGCCAGCAGCGAAATTCAGGGAGGCTATGGCTACACCTTC.

This sequence joins TRBV5-1 and TRBJ2-5, with D tentatively TRBD2 (5 bases). V was pared by 3 bases and J by 2 bases, with 20 bases between. Germline lookup yields CDR1 SGHRS and CDR2 YFSETQ. The CDR3 spans 17 residues. The CDR3 is CASSSGVSGRIQETQYF. The CDR3 bases are TGCGCCAGCAGCTCCGGGGTATCTGGGCGAATACAAGAGACCCAGTACTTC.

The CDR3 protein is CASRRIPSGTEETQYF. In nucleotides, the CDR3 is TGCGCCAGCAGGCGGATCCCAAGCGGAACTGAAGAGACCCAGTACTTC. The rearrangement uses TRBV5-1 and TRBJ2-5; TRBD2 is a possible D gene (5 bases). The CDR3 length is 16 residues. Per germline, CDR1 SGHRS and CDR2 YFSETQ. V dropped 5 bases and J dropped 3 bases, with 20 bases sitting between them.

The rearrangement links TRBV5-1 to TRBJ2-1; 10 bases are shared with TRBD2. The CDR3 consists of 17 residues. CDR1 is SGHRS, CDR2 YFSETQ, per germline. V lost 0 bases, J lost 8 bases, and 11 bases stayed unmatched. This CDR3 is CASSLASGREVSDEQFF. The CDR3 region has the DNA TGCGCCAGCAGCTTGGCCAGCGGGAGGGAGGTGAGCGATGAGCAGTTCTTC.

V gene TRBV6-1 combines with J gene TRBJ1-1; a weak D match, TRBD1 (5 bases). The CDR3 is 15 residues long. Germline CDR1 MNHNS, CDR2 SASEGT. Trimming shortened V by 1 base and J by 1 base, and 10 bases separated the two germline ends. DNA of the CDR3: TGTGCCAGCAGTGAAGGTGGGGCAGAGAACACTGAAGCTTTCTTT. This gives the protein CASSEGGAENTEAFF.

This chain links TRBV28 with TRBJ2-7, with 11 bases lining up with TRBD2. V shed 6 bases, J shed 4 bases, and the junction held 5 bases outside the gene matches. The CDR3 consists of 14 residues. Germline CDR1 is MDHEN and CDR2 is SYDVKM. CDR3 nucleotides: TGTGCCAGCAGACCAGGGACTAGCGGATACGAGCAGTACTTC. Encoded protein: CASRPGTSGYEQYF.

The rearrangement links TRBV28 to TRBJ2-2; 9 nucleotides line up with TRBD1. Germline CDR1 and CDR2: MDHEN and SYDVKM. The CDR3 has 15 amino acids. Trimming at V came to 6 bases and at J to 2 bases, leaving 4 bases not matched to a gene. This CDR3 reads CASRETGGNTGELFF. Written as DNA, the CDR3 is TGTGCCAGCAGGGAAACAGGGGGCAACACCGGGGAGCTGTTTTTT. The variable domain in full, completed from reference TRBV28 and TRBJ2-2, reads DVKVTQSSRYLVKRTGEKVFLECVQDMDHENMFWYRQDPGLGLRLIYFSYDVKMKEKGDIPEGYSVSREKKERFSLILESASTNQTSMYLCASRETGGNTGELFFGEGSRLTVL.

A single count supports this clone. The chain is built from TRBV6-1 and TRBJ2-3, with 7 nucleotides matching TRBD2. The CDR3 length is 16 residues. Losses at the gene ends were 2 bases for V and 4 bases for J; bases not matched to a gene: 9. The germline CDR1 and CDR2 sequences are MNHNS and SASEGT. The CDR3 loop reads CASSETLAELPDTQYF. The CDR3 bases are TGTGCCAGCAGTGAAACCCTAGCGGAGCTGCCAGATACGCAGTATTTT.

As regards this clone: The junction shows a germline mismatch at one end, possibly a read error. The rearrangement uses TRBV7-7 and TRBJ2-5; 9 bases are a match to TRBD1. Germline assignment: CDR1 SSHAT and CDR2 FNYEAQ (reference sequence). CDR3 length: 16 amino acids. As DNA, the CDR3 is TGTGCTAGCAGCTTAGCACGGGGACAGGGTAGGGAGACCCAGTACTTC. It codes for CASSLARGQGRETQYF.

The chain couples TRBV2 to TRBJ2-2, with 10 bases fitting TRBD2. Germline V gene sequence: CDR1 SNHLY, CDR2 FYNNEI. The junction had 13 bases not matched to a gene; V was cut back by 5 bases and J by 7 bases. The CDR3 runs to 17 residues. CDR3 nucleotide sequence: TGTGCCAGCAGTCCCATGGCGGCTAGCGGGGGTGTCGGGGAGCTGTTTTTT. It codes for CASSPMAASGGVGELFF.

V usage is TRBV5-6 and J usage is TRBJ2-3, with D perhaps matching TRBD1 (6 bases). V dropped 4 bases and J dropped 2 bases, with 14 bases sitting between them. The length of the CDR3 is 15 residues. Germline V gene lookup returns CDR1 SGHDT and CDR2 YYEEEE. The CDR3 coding sequence is TGTGCCAGCAGCACACGACAGGACAACACAGATACGCAGTATTTT. As protein: CASSTRQDNTDTQYF.

The chain joins TRBV11-2 to TRBJ2-1, with no clear D. This CDR3 is 13 amino acids long. Germline V gene lookup returns CDR1 SGHAT and CDR2 FQNNGV. The V gene lost 10 bases and the J gene lost 3 bases, with 13 bases spanning the gap. The CDR3 loop is CATTEHGYNEQFF. In DNA form, the CDR3 reads TGTGCCACTACCGAGCACGGCTACAATGAGCAGTTCTTC.

The genes are TRBV19 and TRBJ2-1; D remains ambiguous. Germline lookup yields CDR1 LNHDA and CDR2 SQIVND (reference sequence). Trimming stripped 1 base from V and 6 bases from J, with 7 bases between. The CDR3 spans 13 residues. The CDR3 DNA reads as TGTGCCAGTAGTATAGTCCTAAGCAATGAGCAGTTCTTC. This sequence encodes CASSIVLSNEQFF.